This T cell receptor (beta chain) was recorded in a study of blood T cells in healthy people across ages. Study-wide results and limits: More naive CD4+ cells and higher diversity marked long-lived donors relative to aged donors. Shifts in expanded clonotypes may have been confounded by donor CMV status, which was unknown.

About this clonotype: The target antigen is unknown.

Primers used in a second PCR of roughly 7 to 11 cycles were a sample-barcoded 5' primer and a J-beta primer mix. Each CDR3 protein is one row after TCRdb ran MiXCR on the 5' RACE reads. The data contain 450,000 to 600,000 distinct CDR3 sequences, about 29% of them singletons. The same sample was also used in a study of T cells of mothers and their children.

The source is a boy aged 2 to 10 in good health. The sequencing sample was made of blood.

CDR3 loop: CSARPGQGAAIYDEQYF. The CDR3 DNA reads as TGCAGTGCTAGACCGGGACAGGGGGCGGCCATTTACGACGAGCAGTACTTC. This chain connects TRBV20-1 to TRBJ2-7; 12 nucleotides align to TRBD1. This CDR3 comprises 17 residues. J lost 5 bases, V lost 2 bases, and 13 bases had no gene match. Looked up from germline, CDR1 is DFQATT and CDR2 is SNEGSKA (reference sequence).